The clone carrying this TCR beta chain was observed at least ten times. The antigen is not known. This sample was included in a study of T-cell memory formation after mild COVID-19. As for the study in general: For the most part, TCR clusters were specific to one donor.

Overall study results and limits: Later expanders leaned CD4+, whereas day 15 to 85 contracting clones were balanced CD4/CD8. Pre-infection memory contained some responding clones, which suggested that cross-reactive memory had joined. Contracting CD4+ clones were located mainly in CM and EM, and CD8+ clones in EMRA.

TCRdb processed the 5' RACE reads anew with MiXCR; each CDR3 protein has one entry. The table includes roughly 110,000 distinct CDR3 sequences, approximately 13% detected once. The sample consisted of PBMCs or a T cell subset sorted from them (not recorded which). The TCR comes from an adult woman who had mild COVID-19 (a few samples of this study predate the infection). Cell type and time point are not known.

Here the CDR3 DNA reads TGCAGCGTTGAGCTGGCAGGGGTAGGTCAAGAGACCCAGTACTTC. This translates into CSVELAGVGQETQYF. The chain combines TRBV29-1 with TRBJ2-5, with D maybe TRBD1 (6 bases). The CDR3 is 15 amino acids. Germline V gene data show CDR1 as SQVTM and CDR2 as ANQGSEA. V was cut by 3 bases and J by 2 bases, with 16 bases left in between.